The rows below give T cell receptor beta chains drawn from one sample of a study of follicular helper T cells after annual influenza vaccination. Sequencing used immunoSEQ multiplex PCR; TCRdb keeps in-frame clones, though not all of them. The profile shows 6,500 to 7,500 clones, roughly 80% of them singletons. This material consisted of CXCR5- memory CD4+ T cells sorted from blood, taken 7 days after influenza vaccination. The receptor set was obtained from an adult who received the influenza vaccine. CDR3s include the opening cysteine and the closing phenylalanine or tryptophan. A D gene is named only where the DNA matches it firmly. Clone size is stated in some rows and not others, as once, few, many or a class when expanded.

CDR3aa	CDR3nt	d_gene	v_gene	j_gene	abundance
CASSPVGDDTDTQYF	TGTGCCAGCTCACCTGTAGGGGACGACACAGATACGCAGTATTTT	-	TRBV18	TRBJ2-3	-
CASSVVGTDTQYF	TGTGCCAGCAGCGTAGTTGGCACAGATACGCAGTATTTT	-	TRBV9	TRBJ2-3	-
CASSPERGGGALETQYF	TGTGCCAGCAGCCCCGAACGCGGCGGGGGGGCTTTAGAGACCCAGTACTTC	TRBD2	TRBV11-3	TRBJ2-5	-
CASNPTLNTEAFF	TGTGCCAGCAACCCGACTTTGAACACTGAAGCTTTCTTT	-	TRBV6-5	TRBJ1-1	-
CASSRTGLGYEQYF	TGTGCCAGTAGTAGAACAGGGCTGGGCTACGAGCAGTACTTC	-	TRBV19	TRBJ2-7	once
CASSPRGLGGYTF	TGCGCCAGCAGCCCAAGGGGGCTGGGGGGCTACACCTTC	TRBD1	TRBV5-1	TRBJ1-2	-
CASSLVAGSYNEQFF	TGCGCCAGCAGCTTGGTAGCGGGGTCCTACAATGAGCAGTTCTTC	TRBD2	TRBV5-1	TRBJ2-1	-
CASSAGTRISDTQYF	TGTGCCAGCAGCGCCGGGACTAGGATTTCAGATACGCAGTATTTT	TRBD2	TRBV9	TRBJ2-3	-
CATTPRGLRDEQYF	TGTGCCACTACCCCTAGGGGGCTGAGGGACGAGCAGTACTTC	TRBD1	TRBV6-6	TRBJ2-7	-
CATSRAGSSSYEQYF	TGTGCCACCAGCAGAGCTGGAAGTAGCTCCTACGAGCAGTACTTC	-	TRBV15	TRBJ2-7	-
CASSFGGRPNYGYTF	TGTGCCAGCAGCTTCGGCGGCAGGCCTAACTATGGCTACACCTTC	-	TRBV5-6	TRBJ1-2	once
CASSETGDYGYTF	TGTGCCAGCAGTGAGACAGGGGATTATGGCTACACCTTC	TRBD1	TRBV2	TRBJ1-2	-
CSARDTTRQYF	TGCAGTGCTAGAGATACTACGAGGCAGTACTTC	-	TRBV20-1	TRBJ2-7	-
CASSYSALASNYEQYF	TGTGCCAGCAGTTACTCTGCGTTGGCCTCCAACTACGAGCAGTACTTC	-	TRBV6-6	TRBJ2-7	-
CASSLQGTTHYGYTF	TGTGCCAGCAGCCTACAGGGGACAACGCACTATGGCTACACCTTC	TRBD1	TRBV7-2	TRBJ1-2	-
CASSKEERIEAFF	TGTGCCAGCAGCAAGGAGGAGCGAATAGAAGCTTTCTTT	-	TRBV11-1	TRBJ1-1	once
CASSLSNEQYF	TGCGCCAGCAGCTTAAGTAACGAGCAGTACTTC	-	TRBV5-1	TRBJ2-7	-
CASSISRDNYEQYF	TGTGCCAGCAGCATTTCCCGGGACAACTACGAGCAGTACTTC	-	TRBV7-2	TRBJ2-7	-
CASSKRGPTAGPYNEQFF	TGTGCCAGCAGCAAACGTGGGCCTACGGCGGGGCCCTACAATGAGCAGTTCTTC	-	TRBV21-1	TRBJ2-1	-
CASSLQPNTEAFF	TGTGCCAGCAGCCTCCAGCCGAACACTGAAGCTTTCTTT	-	TRBV7-9	TRBJ1-1	-
CASSVGGNININYGYTF	TGTGCCAGCAGCGTAGGGGGCAACATTAATATCAACTATGGCTACACCTTC	-	TRBV9	TRBJ1-2	-
CASSPPGQSYNEQFF	TGCGCCAGCAGCCCACCGGGTCAATCCTACAATGAGCAGTTCTTC	-	TRBV5-1	TRBJ2-1	-
CASSRRDRGYPGSGNTIYF	TGTGCCAGCAGCCGAAGGGACCGGGGGTACCCTGGCTCTGGAAACACCATATATTTT	-	TRBV5-6	TRBJ1-3	-
CASSFRQGISYEQYF	TGTGCCAGCAGCTTTAGACAGGGAATCTCCTACGAGCAGTACTTC	TRBD1	TRBV7-9	TRBJ2-7	-
CASSLGEKLFF	TGTGCCAGCAGCTTAGGTGAAAAACTGTTTTTT	-	TRBV11-2	TRBJ1-4	-
CASSQDGPSQRGYTF	TGCGCCAGCAGCCAAGACGGCCCCAGCCAGAGAGGCTACACCTTC	-	TRBV4-3	TRBJ1-2	once